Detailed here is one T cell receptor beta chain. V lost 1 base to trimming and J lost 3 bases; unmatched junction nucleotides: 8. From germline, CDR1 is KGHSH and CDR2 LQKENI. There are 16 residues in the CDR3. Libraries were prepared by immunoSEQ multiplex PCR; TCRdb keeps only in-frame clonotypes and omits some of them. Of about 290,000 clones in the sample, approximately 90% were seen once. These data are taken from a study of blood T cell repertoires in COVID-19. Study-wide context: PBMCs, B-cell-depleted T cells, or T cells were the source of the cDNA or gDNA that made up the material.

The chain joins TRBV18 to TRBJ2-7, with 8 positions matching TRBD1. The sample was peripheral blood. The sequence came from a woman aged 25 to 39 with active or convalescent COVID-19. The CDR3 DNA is TGTGCCAGCTCACCACGTGGGCAGGGGGCAATCTACGAGCAGTACTTC. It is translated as CASSPRGQGAIYEQYF.